Presented here are 15 T cell receptor beta chains from one specimen sequenced in a study of regulatory T cells in long-lasting Graves disease. The time point: persistent/refractory GD, antithyroid drugs over 5 years with positive TRAb. Construction of the TCR library relied on RNA isolated from PBMCs. HTBI primers from iRepertoire and Arm-PCR of CDR3 regions yielded the TCR beta libraries. TCRdb re-called the multiplex PCR reads with MiXCR, one entry per CDR3 protein. The sample lists about 310,000 distinct CDR3 sequences, roughly a fifth occurring once. The material sequenced was peripheral blood mononuclear cells (PBMCs), taken when the disease was refractory, from a patient treated with antithyroid drugs. The source of these receptors is a female donor with Graves disease.

The CDR3 loop reads CASSETGLPTYEQYF. In DNA, the CDR3 is TGTGCCAGCAGCGAAACGGGACTACCCACCTACGAGCAGTACTTC. The chain couples TRBV5-5 to TRBJ2-5, with 7 bases matching TRBD2. Judging by the DNA end, TRBJ2-7 fits better; the J call may be wrong. This CDR3 region has 15 residues. CDR1 is SGHKS and CDR2 is YYEKEE in the germline V gene (reference sequence).

The chain uses TRBV15 and TRBJ2-2, with D tentatively TRBD1 (5 bases). Germline V CDR1 and CDR2: LNHNV, YYDKDF (reference sequence). The length of the CDR3 is 13 residues. The V and J ends lost 8 bases and 1 base respectively, with 8 bases between them. The CDR3 nucleotides are TGTGCCACCGGGGCGATGAACACCGGGGAGCTGTTTTTT. Protein: CATGAMNTGELFF.

The chain carries TRBV5-1 and TRBJ2-5; 10 nucleotides agree with TRBD1. The CDR3 loop spans 16 amino acids. The germline V gene encodes CDR1 SGHRS and CDR2 YFSETQ. After removal of 2 bases from V and 3 bases from J, the junction contained 7 bases not matched to a gene. The CDR3 is CASSLSGTGVKETQYF. The DNA of the CDR3 is TGCGCCAGCAGCTTATCCGGGACAGGGGTTAAAGAGACCCAGTACTTC.

For the CDR3, the DNA is TGTGCCAGCAGTTTATCCGGGCTAGCGGGCTACAATGAGCAGTTCTTC. Its translation is CASSLSGLAGYNEQFF. The chain recombines TRBV27 with TRBJ2-1; TRBD2 matches 8 bases. Germline CDR1 and CDR2: MNHEY and SMNVEV (reference sequence). Trimming at V came to 0 bases and at J to 3 bases, leaving 4 bases not matched to a gene. The CDR3 runs to 16 residues.

This clonotype was seen more than once but under ten times. J is TRBJ1-2 and V is TRBV28; 7 bases align to TRBD1. The CDR3 is 14 residues long. V lost 5 bases and J lost 8; bases outside the gene matches: 11. Germline V gives CDR1 MDHEN, CDR2 SYDVKM. CDR3 nucleotides: TGTGCCAGCAGTAAAAGGGGGCGATATGGGGGCTACACCTTC. Translation: CASSKRGRYGGYTF.

This clonotype appeared many times. The chain has TRBV6-2 or TRBV6-3 and TRBJ2-5, with 7 bases fitting TRBD2. CDR1 is MNHEY and CDR2 is SVGEGT in the germline V gene. This CDR3 contains 14 residues. V shed 4 bases, J shed 5 bases, and the junction held 7 bases outside the gene matches. CDR3 protein: CASSSVAGEETQYF. CDR3 DNA sequence: TGTGCCAGCAGTTCCGTAGCGGGTGAGGAGACCCAGTACTTC.

The CDR3 loop is CASSIAGDLGVEQYF. The CDR3 DNA is TGTGCCAGTAGTATTGCTGGAGATTTAGGGGTCGAGCAGTACTTC. V and J are TRBV19 and TRBJ2-7; a weak D match, TRBD1 (5 bases). Per the germline V gene, CDR1 is LNHDA and CDR2 is SQIVND (reference sequence). The CDR3 has 15 amino acids. V lost 3 bases and J 6 bases, leaving 18 bases between the germline ends.

This clonotype was counted many times. The rearrangement uses TRBV6-5 and TRBJ2-7, with D uncertain. CDR3 length: 15 residues. Germline V lookup: CDR1 MNHEY, CDR2 SVGAGI. The V end lost 4 bases, the J end lost 0 bases, and 13 bases lay between the germline ends. The CDR3 DNA follows: TGTGCCAGCAGTTCTCGACTGGGCGGCTCCTACGAGCAGTACTTC. As protein: CASSSRLGGSYEQYF.

In this sample, this clonotype turned up many times. This chain uses TRBV30 with TRBJ2-2; 7 bases map to TRBD1. The CDR3 is 13 residues long. V trimming: 2 bases; J trimming: 7 bases; junction bases outside the gene matches: 4. Germline CDR1 GTSNPN, CDR2 SVGIG (reference sequence). CDR3 nucleotide sequence: TGTGCCTGGAGTACGACAGGGTACGGGGAGCTGTTTTTT. Amino acid sequence: CAWSTTGYGELFF. Supplemented by reference TRBV30 and TRBJ2-2, the full variable domain reads SQTIHQWPATLVQPVGSPLSLECTVEGTSNPNLYWYRQAAGRGLQLLFYSVGIGQISSEVPQNLSASRPQDRQFILSSKKLLLSDSGFYLCAWSTTGYGELFFGEGSRLTVL.

This clonotype was seen repeatedly, ten times or more. The chain carries TRBV5-1 and TRBJ1-1; 7 bases map to TRBD1. CDR1 SGHRS and CDR2 YFSETQ come from the germline V gene. The CDR3 runs to 14 residues. Unmatched junction bases numbered 6, after V lost 4 bases and J lost 3 bases. The CDR3 DNA reads as TGCGCCAGCAGCGCCAGGGGGATCGACACTGAAGCTTTCTTT. Residues: CASSARGIDTEAFF.

This clonotype was seen repeatedly, ten times or more. The chain links TRBV28 to TRBJ1-5; D ambiguous. V lost 2 bases and J lost 0, with 2 bases in between. The germline CDR1 and CDR2 sequences are MDHEN and SYDVKM. The CDR3 is 13 residues long. CDR3: CASSLPSNQPQHF. The CDR3 DNA reads as TGTGCCAGCAGTTTACCTAGCAATCAGCCCCAGCATTTT.

This clonotype was found many times. The rearrangement joins TRBV12-3 or TRBV12-4 to TRBJ2-7; TRBD1 aligns across 10 bases. The J segment lost 5 bases and the V segment lost 6 bases, leaving 16 bases of the junction unmatched. CDR3 length: 17 residues. DNA for the CDR3: TGTGCCAGCAGCCCTGAACTAGGGACAGGGGTTAGCCACGAGCAGTACTTC. It specifies CASSPELGTGVSHEQYF.

The chain carries TRBV28 and TRBJ2-1, with 9 bases lining up with TRBD2. The CDR3 runs to 17 residues. With 3 bases clipped from V and 12 bases from J, the junction kept 18 bases outside the gene matches. Germline values: CDR1 MDHEN, CDR2 SYDVKM. CDR3 bases: TGTGCCAGCAGTTTGGTGGCGGGATGGGGACTAGCTTACGGGCAGTTCTTC. Its translation: CASSLVAGWGLAYGQFF.

There are a few counts of this clonotype. The gene calls are TRBV4-3 and TRBJ1-5, with 8 bases that match TRBD1. Germline V CDR1 and CDR2: LGHNA, YSLEER. The CDR3 loop spans 16 amino acids. J gave up 0 bases and V 1 base, and 2 bases lay outside the gene matches. The CDR3 DNA reads TGCGCCAGCAGCCAAGGGACAGGGACTAGCAATCAGCCCCAGCATTTT. Protein sequence: CASSQGTGTSNQPQHF.

The sample holds a few counts of this clonotype. This rearrangement joins TRBV19 to TRBJ1-5; TRBD1 is a possible D gene (6 bases). Trimming cost V 5 bases and J 0 bases, with 11 bases left between them. From germline, CDR1 is LNHDA and CDR2 SQIVND (reference sequence). This CDR3 is built from 15 residues. CDR3 DNA sequence: TGTGCCAGTAGTTGGACAGCTTATAGCAATCAGCCCCAGCATTTT. Residues: CASSWTAYSNQPQHF.